This is a list of T cell receptor beta chains from one sample in a study of blood T cell repertoires in COVID-19. The repertoire was sequenced with immunoSEQ multiplex PCR; TCRdb's copy has only in-frame clones and lacks some. The table records about 90,000 clones, around 81% of them present only once. The sequencing input was peripheral blood. Every receptor here comes from a man aged 50 to 59 with acute or convalescent COVID-19. Each CDR3 is given with its conserved first and last residue. The order of the fields is J gene, V gene, CDR3 protein.

TRBJ2-5,TRBV4-1,CAFPRTSGRAQGTQYF
TRBJ2-7,TRBV19,CASSRPGTALYEQYF
TRBJ2-2,TRBV19,CASSTRQGSRELFF
TRBJ2-1,TRBV6-6,CASSHGLAGNLLSIYNEQFF
TRBJ2-7,TRBV6-6,CASSPGLAGAIEQYF
TRBJ2-3,TRBV7-3,CASSLQGVPSTDTQYF
TRBJ1-1,TRBV4-1,CASSQDPENTEAFF
TRBJ2-5,TRBV5-8,CASSLYLAGAETQYF
TRBJ2-2,TRBV13,CASSSELTGARAGELFF
TRBJ2-5,TRBV5-1,CASRGTTGGQETQYF
TRBJ2-1,TRBV5-5,CASSQASSGAYNEQFF
TRBJ2-5,TRBV7-9,CASSVLAGVSETQYF
TRBJ1-5,TRBV10-3,CAISEGQGLNQPQHF
TRBJ1-1,TRBV7-9,CASSIRGNTEAFF
TRBJ1-3,TRBV18,CASSPSSGNTIYF
TRBJ1-2,TRBV6-2/TRBV6-3,CASSSTAEGYTF
TRBJ2-2,TRBV5-5,CASSLGLGPNTGELFF
TRBJ1-2,TRBV29-1,CSVGLTNYGYTF
TRBJ2-5,TRBV19,CASSIEAETQYF
TRBJ1-4,TRBV10-3,CATTKGTGGSEKLFF
TRBJ2-7,TRBV4-1,CASSHPAASFYEQYF
TRBJ2-1,TRBV6-2/TRBV6-3,CASSFLTSGLYNEQFF